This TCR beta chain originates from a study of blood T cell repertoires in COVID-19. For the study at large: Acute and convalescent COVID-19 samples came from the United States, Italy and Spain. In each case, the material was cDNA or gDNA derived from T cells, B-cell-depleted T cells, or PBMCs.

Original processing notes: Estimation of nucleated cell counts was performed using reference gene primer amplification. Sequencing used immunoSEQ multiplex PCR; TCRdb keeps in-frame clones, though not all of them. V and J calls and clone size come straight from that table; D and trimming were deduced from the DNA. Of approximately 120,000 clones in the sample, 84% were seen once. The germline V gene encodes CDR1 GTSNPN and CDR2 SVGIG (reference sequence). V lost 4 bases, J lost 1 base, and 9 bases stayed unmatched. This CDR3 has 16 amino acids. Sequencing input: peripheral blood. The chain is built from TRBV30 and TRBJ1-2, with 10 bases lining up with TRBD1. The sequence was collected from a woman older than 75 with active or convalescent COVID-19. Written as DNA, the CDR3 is TGTGCCTGGAACCGGCCCGGGACAGGGGTTAACTATGGCTACACCTTC. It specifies CAWNRPGTGVNYGYTF.